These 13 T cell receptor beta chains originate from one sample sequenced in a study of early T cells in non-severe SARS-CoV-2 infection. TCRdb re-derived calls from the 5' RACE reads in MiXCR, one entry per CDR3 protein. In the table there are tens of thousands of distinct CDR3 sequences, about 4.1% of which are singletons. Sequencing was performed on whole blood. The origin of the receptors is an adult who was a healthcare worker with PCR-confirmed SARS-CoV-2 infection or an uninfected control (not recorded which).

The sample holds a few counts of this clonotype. CDR3 DNA: TGTGCCAGCAGTTGGGAACCGTCCTACGAGCAGTACTTC. Translated, it gives CASSWEPSYEQYF. This chain uses TRBV7-6 with TRBJ2-7; D gene unclear. In germline, CDR1 is SGHVS, CDR2 FNYEAQ. The CDR3 extends over 13 amino acids. V dropped 6 bases and J dropped 1 base, with 10 bases sitting between them.

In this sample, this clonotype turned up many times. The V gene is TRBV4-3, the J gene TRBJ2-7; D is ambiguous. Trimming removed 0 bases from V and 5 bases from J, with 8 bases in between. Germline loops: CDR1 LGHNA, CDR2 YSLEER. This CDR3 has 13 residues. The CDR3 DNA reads TGCGCCAGCAGCCAAGATCTTGGGGACGAGCAGTACTTC. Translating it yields CASSQDLGDEQYF.

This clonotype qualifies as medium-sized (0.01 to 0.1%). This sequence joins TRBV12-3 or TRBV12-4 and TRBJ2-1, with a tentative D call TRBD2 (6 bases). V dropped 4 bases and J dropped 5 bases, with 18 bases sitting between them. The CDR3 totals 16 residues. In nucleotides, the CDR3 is TGTGCCAGCAGTTCCCGCCGGGACTTCCTTCACAATGAGCAGTTCTTC. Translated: CASSSRRDFLHNEQFF.

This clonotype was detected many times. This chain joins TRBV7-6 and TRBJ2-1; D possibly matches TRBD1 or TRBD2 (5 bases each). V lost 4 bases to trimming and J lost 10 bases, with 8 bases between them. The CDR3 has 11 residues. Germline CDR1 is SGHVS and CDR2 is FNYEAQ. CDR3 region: CASSSGPEQFF. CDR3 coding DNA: TGTGCCAGCAGCTCGGGACCGGAGCAGTTCTTC.

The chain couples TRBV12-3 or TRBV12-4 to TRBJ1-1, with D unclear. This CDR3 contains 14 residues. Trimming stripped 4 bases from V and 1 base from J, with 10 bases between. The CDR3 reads CASSWRSPNTEAFF. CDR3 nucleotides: TGTGCCAGCAGTTGGAGGTCGCCGAACACTGAAGCTTTCTTT.

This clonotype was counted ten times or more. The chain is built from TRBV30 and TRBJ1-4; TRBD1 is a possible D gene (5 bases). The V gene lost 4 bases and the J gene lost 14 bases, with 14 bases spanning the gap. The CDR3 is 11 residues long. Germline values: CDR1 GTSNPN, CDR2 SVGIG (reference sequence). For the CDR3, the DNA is TGTGCCTGGACCGGAACGGGGCCTCTGTTTTTT. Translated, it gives CAWTGTGPLFF.

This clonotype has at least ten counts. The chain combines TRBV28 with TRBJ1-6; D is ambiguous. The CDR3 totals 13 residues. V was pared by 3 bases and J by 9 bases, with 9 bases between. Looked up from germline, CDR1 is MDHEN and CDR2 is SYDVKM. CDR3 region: CASSFGFSSPLHF. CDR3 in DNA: TGTGCCAGCAGTTTTGGTTTCAGTTCACCCCTCCACTTT.

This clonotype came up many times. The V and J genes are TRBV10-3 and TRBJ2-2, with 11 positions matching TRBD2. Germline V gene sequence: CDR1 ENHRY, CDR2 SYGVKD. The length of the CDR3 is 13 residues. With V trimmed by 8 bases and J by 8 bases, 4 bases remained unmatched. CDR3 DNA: TGTGCCATCGCGACTAGCGGGGTAGGGGAGCTGTTTTTT. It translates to CAIATSGVGELFF.

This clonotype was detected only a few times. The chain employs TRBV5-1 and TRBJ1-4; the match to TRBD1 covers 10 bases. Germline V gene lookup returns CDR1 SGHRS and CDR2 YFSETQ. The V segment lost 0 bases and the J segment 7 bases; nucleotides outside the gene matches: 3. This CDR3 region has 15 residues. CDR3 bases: TGCGCCAGCAGCTTGGAGGGGACAGGGGTTGAAAAACTGTTTTTT. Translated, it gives CASSLEGTGVEKLFF.

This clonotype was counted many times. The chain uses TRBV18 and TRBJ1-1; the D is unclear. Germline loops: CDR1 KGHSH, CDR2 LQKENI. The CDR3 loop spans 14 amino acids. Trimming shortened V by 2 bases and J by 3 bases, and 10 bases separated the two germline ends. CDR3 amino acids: CASSPRDVDTEAFF. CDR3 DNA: TGTGCCAGCTCACCAAGGGATGTCGACACTGAAGCTTTCTTT.

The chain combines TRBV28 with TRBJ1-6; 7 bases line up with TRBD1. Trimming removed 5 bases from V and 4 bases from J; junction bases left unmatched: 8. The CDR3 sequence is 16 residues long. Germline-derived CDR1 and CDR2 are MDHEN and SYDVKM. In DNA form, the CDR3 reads TGTGCCAGCAGTCCCCCGGGACAGTTTTATAATTCACCCCTCCACTTT. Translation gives CASSPPGQFYNSPLHF.

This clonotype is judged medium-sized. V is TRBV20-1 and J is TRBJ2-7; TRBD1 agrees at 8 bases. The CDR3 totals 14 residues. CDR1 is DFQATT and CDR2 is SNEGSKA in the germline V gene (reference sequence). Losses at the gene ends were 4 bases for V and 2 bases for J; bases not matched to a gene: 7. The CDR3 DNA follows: TGCAGTGCTATCGCCCGGGACAGGCCCTACGAGCAGTACTTC. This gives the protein CSAIARDRPYEQYF.

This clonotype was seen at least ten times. CDR3 bases: TGTGCCAGCAGCCATCCGGGTTCCTACAATGAGCAGTTCTTC. It encodes CASSHPGSYNEQFF. This chain links TRBV3-1 with TRBJ2-1; D unclear. There are 14 residues in the CDR3. Between the trimmed V and J ends, which lost 3 bases and 1 base, there was a span of 7 bases. Germline loops: CDR1 LGHDT, CDR2 YNNKEL (reference sequence).